This T cell receptor beta chain derives from a study of blood T cell repertoires in COVID-19. Data came from immunoSEQ multiplex PCR; TCRdb stores just in-frame clones and leaves some out. The repertoire consists of approximately 360,000 clones, with 90% occurring once and the leading ten covering around 6.3%. The clonotype was recovered from a man between 18 and 35 years old with active or convalescent COVID-19. Specimen: peripheral blood.

The CDR3 reads CASSSGQGASTDTQYF. CDR3 bases: TGCGCCAGCAGCTCAGGACAGGGGGCCTCCACAGATACGCAGTATTTT. V gene TRBV5-1 combines with J gene TRBJ2-3, with 11 bases fitting TRBD1. The V and J ends lost 3 bases and 2 bases, in that order; junction bases with no gene match: 5. This CDR3 contains 16 residues. Per germline, CDR1 SGHRS and CDR2 YFSETQ.